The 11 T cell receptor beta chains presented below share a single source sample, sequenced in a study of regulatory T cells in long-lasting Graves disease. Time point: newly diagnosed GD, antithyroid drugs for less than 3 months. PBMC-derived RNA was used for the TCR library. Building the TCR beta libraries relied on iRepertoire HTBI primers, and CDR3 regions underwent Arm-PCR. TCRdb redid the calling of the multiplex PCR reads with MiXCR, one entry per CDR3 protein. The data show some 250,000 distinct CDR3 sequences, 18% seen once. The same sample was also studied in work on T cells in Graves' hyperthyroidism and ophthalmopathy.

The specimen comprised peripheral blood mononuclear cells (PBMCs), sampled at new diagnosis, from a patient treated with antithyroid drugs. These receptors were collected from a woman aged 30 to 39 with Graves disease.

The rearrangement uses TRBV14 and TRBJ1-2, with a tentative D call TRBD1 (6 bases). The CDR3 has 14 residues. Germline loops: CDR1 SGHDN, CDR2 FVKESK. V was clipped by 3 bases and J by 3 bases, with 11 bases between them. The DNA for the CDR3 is TGTGCCAGCAGCCAGCCCCCAGGGGACTATGGCTACACCTTC. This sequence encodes CASSQPPGDYGYTF.

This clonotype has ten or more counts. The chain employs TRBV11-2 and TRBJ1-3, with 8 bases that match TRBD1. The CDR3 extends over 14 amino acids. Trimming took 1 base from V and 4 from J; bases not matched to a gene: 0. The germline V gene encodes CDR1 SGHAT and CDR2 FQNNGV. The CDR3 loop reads CASSLGTGGNTIYF. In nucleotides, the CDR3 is TGTGCCAGCAGCTTAGGGACAGGGGGAAACACCATATATTTT.

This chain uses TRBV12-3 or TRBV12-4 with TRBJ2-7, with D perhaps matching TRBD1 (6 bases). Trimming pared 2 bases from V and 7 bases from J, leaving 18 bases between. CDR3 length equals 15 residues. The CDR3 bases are TGTGCCAGCAGTTTAACGGGACGGGGACACTATGAGCAGTACTTC. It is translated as CASSLTGRGHYEQYF.

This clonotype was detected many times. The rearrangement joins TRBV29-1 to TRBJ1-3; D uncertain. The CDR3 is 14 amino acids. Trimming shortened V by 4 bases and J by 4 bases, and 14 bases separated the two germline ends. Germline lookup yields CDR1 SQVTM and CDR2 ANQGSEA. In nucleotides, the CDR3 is TGCAGCGTTGGCGGGGTCGAAAACGGAAACACCATATATTTT. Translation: CSVGGVENGNTIYF.

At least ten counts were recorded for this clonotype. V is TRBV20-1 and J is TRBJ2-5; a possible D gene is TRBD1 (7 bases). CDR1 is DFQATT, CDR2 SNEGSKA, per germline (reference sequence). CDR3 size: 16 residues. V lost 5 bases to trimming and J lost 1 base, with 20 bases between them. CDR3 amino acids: CSAPRRDRPFQETQYF. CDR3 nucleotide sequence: TGCAGTGCTCCCCGGCGGGACAGACCATTCCAAGAGACCCAGTACTTC.

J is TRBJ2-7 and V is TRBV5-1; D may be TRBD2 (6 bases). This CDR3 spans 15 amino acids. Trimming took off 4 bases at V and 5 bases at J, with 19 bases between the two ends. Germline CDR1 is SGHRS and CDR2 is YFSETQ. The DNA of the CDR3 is TGCGCCAGCAGCCCGCCGGGACTCCCCAGCGACGAGCAGTACTTC. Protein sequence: CASSPPGLPSDEQYF.

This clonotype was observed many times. CDR3 residues: CASSPGFYNSPLHF. DNA of the CDR3: TGCGCCAGCAGCCCGGGATTCTATAATTCACCCCTCCACTTT. The chain carries TRBV5-1 and TRBJ1-6; no reliable D call. Germline-derived CDR1 and CDR2 are SGHRS and YFSETQ. The length of the CDR3 is 14 residues. Trimming left V 4 bases short and J 3 bases short, with 8 bases between.

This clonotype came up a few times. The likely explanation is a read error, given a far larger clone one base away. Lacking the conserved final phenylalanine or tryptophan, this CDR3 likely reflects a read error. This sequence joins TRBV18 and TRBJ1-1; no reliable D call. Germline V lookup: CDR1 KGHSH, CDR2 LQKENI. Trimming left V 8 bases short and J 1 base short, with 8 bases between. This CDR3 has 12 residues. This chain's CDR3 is CASSHGNTEAFL. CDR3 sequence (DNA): TGTGCCAGCAGCCATGGGAACACTGAAGCTTTCTTG.

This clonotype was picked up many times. The CDR3 bases are TGCAGTGCTAGCGGGGGGACAAGGGAGACCCAGTACTTC. Its protein product is CSASGGTRETQYF. The V and J genes are TRBV20-1 and TRBJ2-5, with a tentative D call TRBD2 (7 bases). The CDR3 consists of 13 residues. CDR1 and CDR2 from the germline V gene are DFQATT and SNEGSKA (reference sequence). The V and J ends lost 3 bases and 5 bases respectively, with 13 bases between them.

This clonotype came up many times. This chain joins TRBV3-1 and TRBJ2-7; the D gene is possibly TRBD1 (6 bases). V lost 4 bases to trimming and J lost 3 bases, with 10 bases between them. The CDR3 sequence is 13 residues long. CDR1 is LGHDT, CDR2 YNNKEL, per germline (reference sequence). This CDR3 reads CASSLRDNYEQYF. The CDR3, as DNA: TGTGCCAGCAGCCTCCGGGACAACTACGAGCAGTACTTC.

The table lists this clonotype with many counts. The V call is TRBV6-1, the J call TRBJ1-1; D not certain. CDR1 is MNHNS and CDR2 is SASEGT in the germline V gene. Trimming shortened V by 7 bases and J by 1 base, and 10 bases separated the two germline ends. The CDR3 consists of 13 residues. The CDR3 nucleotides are TGTGCCAGCACCGAACCCGGGAACACTGAAGCTTTCTTT. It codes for CASTEPGNTEAFF.